The clone carrying this TCR beta chain was counted a few times. The data are from a study of T-cell reconstitution after alpha-beta-depleted transplantation in children. Trimming stripped 6 bases from V and 5 bases from J, with 10 bases between. The CDR3 runs to 11 residues. In germline, CDR1 is SQVTM, CDR2 ANQGSEA. The authors prepared the TCRbeta library with unique molecular identifiers. TCRdb reprocessed the PCR reads with MiXCR, giving one entry per CDR3 protein. The profile covers 84,000 or so distinct CDR3 sequences, with 15% to 17% appearing a single time and less than 20% taken by the ten largest.

Sequenced here: PBMCs, mostly from graft donor cells, sampled 180 days after TCRalphabeta/CD19-depleted stem cell transplant. The J gene is TRBJ1-1, the V gene TRBV29-1; D is perhaps TRBD1 (5 bases). This TCR was recovered from a male patient aged 2 to 9 who had a stem cell transplant for acute lymphoblastic leukemia, so the T cells may come from the graft donor. CDR3: CSVMTETEAFF. The DNA for the CDR3 is TGCAGCGTGATGACAGAGACTGAAGCTTTCTTT.